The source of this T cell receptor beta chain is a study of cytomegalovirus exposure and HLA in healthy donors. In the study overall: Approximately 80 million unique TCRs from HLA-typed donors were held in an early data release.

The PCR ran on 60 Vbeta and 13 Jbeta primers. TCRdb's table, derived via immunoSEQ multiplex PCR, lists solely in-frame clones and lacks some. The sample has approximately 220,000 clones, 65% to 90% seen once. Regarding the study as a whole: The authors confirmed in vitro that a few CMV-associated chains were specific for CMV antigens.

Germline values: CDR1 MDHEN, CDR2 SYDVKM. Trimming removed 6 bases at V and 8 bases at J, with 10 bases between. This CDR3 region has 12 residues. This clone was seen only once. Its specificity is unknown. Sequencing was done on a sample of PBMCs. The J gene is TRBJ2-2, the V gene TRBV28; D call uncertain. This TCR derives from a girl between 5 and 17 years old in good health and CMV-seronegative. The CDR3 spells CASSSFLGELFF. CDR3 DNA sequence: TGTGCCAGCAGCTCTTTTCTGGGGGAGCTGTTTTTT.